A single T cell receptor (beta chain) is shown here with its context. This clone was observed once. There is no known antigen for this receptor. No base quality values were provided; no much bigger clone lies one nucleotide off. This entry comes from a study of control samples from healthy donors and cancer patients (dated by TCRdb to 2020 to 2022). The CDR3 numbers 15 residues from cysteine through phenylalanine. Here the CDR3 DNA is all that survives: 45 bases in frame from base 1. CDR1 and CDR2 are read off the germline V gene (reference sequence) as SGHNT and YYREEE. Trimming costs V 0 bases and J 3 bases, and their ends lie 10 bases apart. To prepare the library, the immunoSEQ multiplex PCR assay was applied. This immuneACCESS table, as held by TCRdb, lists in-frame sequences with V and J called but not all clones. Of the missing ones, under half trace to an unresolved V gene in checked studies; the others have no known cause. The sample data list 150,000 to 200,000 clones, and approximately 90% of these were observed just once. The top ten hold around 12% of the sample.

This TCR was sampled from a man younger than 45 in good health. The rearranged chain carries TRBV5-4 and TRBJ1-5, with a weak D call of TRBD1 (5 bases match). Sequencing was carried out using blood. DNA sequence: TGTGCCAGCAGCTTGGATCCGACAGCCAATCAGCCCCAGCATTTT. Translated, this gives CASSLDPTANQPQHF.